This entry describes one TCR beta chain. Methods used by the authors: Quantification of nucleated cells was approximated via reference gene primer amplification. Sequencing was performed with immunoSEQ multiplex PCR; in TCRdb, only in-frame clones are kept and a portion is missing. Clone size and V and J calls were adopted from that table, with D and trimming inferred from the DNA. Of fewer than 250,000 clones listed, around four fifths are singletons. The data derive from a study of blood T cell repertoires in COVID-19. About the research overall: There were acute and convalescent COVID-19 samples, and they came from the United States, Italy and Spain. T cells, B-cell-depleted T cells, or PBMCs supplied cDNA or gDNA.

This CDR3 spans 16 amino acids. With 0 bases clipped from V and 7 bases from J, the junction kept 8 bases outside the gene matches. Germline V gene lookup returns CDR1 KGHDR and CDR2 SFDVKD. The genes are TRBV24-1 and TRBJ2-1; TRBD1 matches 7 bases. The source material was peripheral blood. This TCR was sampled from a woman aged 45-60 years with acute or convalescent COVID-19. This CDR3 reads CATSDLGQAGGNEQFF. CDR3 nucleotide sequence: TGTGCCACCAGTGATTTGGGGCAGGCAGGGGGTAATGAGCAGTTCTTC.